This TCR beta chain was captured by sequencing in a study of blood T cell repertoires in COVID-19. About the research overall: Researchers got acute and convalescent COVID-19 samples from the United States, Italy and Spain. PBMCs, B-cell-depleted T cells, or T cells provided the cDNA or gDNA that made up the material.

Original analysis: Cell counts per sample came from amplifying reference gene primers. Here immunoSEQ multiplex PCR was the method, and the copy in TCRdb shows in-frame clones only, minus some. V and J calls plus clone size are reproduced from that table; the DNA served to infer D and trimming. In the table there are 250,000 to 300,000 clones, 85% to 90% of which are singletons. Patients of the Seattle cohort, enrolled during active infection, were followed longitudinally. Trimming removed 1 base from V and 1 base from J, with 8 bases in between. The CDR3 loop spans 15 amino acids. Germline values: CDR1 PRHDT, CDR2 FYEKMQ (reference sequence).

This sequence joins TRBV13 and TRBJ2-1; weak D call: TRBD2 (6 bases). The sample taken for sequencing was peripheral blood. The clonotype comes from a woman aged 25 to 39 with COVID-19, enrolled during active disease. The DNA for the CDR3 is TGTGCCAGCAGCTTAGCGGGGGTTTCCTACAATGAGCAGTTCTTC. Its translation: CASSLAGVSYNEQFF.